The 4 T cell receptor beta chains given below trace back to one sample, sequenced in a study of CD8+ T cells in alopecia areata. Following RNA extraction, reverse transcription yielded cDNA that acted as the sequencing template. The repertoire was sequenced with immunoSEQ multiplex PCR; TCRdb's copy has only in-frame clones and lacks some. In the table there are over 100,000 clones, about 50% of which are singletons. Here the sequenced sample was CD8+ T cells sorted from blood, taken at week 0. All receptors derive from a human donor with alopecia areata.

The rearrangement links TRBV29-1 to TRBJ2-7, with D uncertain. This CDR3 comprises 12 residues. The V and J ends lost 4 bases and 7 bases respectively, with 14 bases between them. The germline V gene encodes CDR1 SQVTM and CDR2 ANQGSEA. In DNA, the CDR3 is TGCAGCGTTGTTGGCAACCCTGGGGAGCAGTACTTC. Its protein product is CSVVGNPGEQYF.

The chain carries TRBV30 and TRBJ2-3; the match to TRBD2 covers 9 bases. Looked up from germline, CDR1 is GTSNPN and CDR2 is SVGIG (reference sequence). Trimming at V came to 0 bases and at J to 7 bases, leaving 5 bases not matched to a gene. The CDR3 sequence is 14 residues long. CDR3 protein: CAWSVRGGDYTQYF. The CDR3 DNA is TGTGCCTGGAGTGTACGCGGGGGGGACTATACGCAGTATTTT.

V and J are TRBV7-9 and TRBJ2-5; no reliable D call. The J call may not be correct, given that the DNA end is closer to TRBJ2-7. The CDR3 sequence is 14 residues long. CDR1 and CDR2 from the germline V gene are SEHNR and FQNEAQ (reference sequence). The CDR3 protein is CASSPMGMSYEQYF. CDR3 in DNA: TGTGCCAGCAGCCCCATGGGGATGAGCTACGAGCAGTACTTC.

The sample holds a few counts of this clone. Compared with germline, one end of the junction differs, possibly owing to a read error. The V and J genes are TRBV13 and TRBJ1-5, with D perhaps TRBD1 (6 bases). The CDR3 contains 14 residues. Germline V gene sequence: CDR1 PRHDT, CDR2 FYEKMQ (reference sequence). DNA of the CDR3: TGTGCCAGCACCTTAGGGGGGCGGGGTCAGCCCCAGCATTTT. It encodes CASTLGGRGQPQHF.